This T cell receptor beta chain was captured by sequencing in a study of early T cells in non-severe SARS-CoV-2 infection. On the study more broadly: RNA in bulk from unsorted whole blood was sequenced, and chains were unpaired. Study-wide results and limits: In VDJdb matching, anti-spike CD8 responses were favored while private and CD4 specificities went missing.

Unique molecular identifiers were added to individual cDNA molecules. TCRdb re-analysed the 5' RACE reads in MiXCR, keeping a single row per CDR3 protein. The sample records tens of thousands of distinct CDR3 sequences, roughly 7% being singletons. This CDR3 region has 14 residues. Germline trimming cut 7 bases from V and 4 bases from J; bases unmatched to any gene: 8. This clonotype was detected a few times. The antigen is unknown. The TCR sequence derives from an adult who was a healthcare worker with PCR-confirmed SARS-CoV-2 infection or an uninfected control (not recorded which). The chain carries TRBV12-3 or TRBV12-4 and TRBJ2-3; 7 bases match TRBD1. Sequenced sample: whole blood. CDR3 DNA: TGTGCCAGCAAAGACAGGGTTGGGGCAGATACGCAGTATTTT. This encodes CASKDRVGADTQYF.